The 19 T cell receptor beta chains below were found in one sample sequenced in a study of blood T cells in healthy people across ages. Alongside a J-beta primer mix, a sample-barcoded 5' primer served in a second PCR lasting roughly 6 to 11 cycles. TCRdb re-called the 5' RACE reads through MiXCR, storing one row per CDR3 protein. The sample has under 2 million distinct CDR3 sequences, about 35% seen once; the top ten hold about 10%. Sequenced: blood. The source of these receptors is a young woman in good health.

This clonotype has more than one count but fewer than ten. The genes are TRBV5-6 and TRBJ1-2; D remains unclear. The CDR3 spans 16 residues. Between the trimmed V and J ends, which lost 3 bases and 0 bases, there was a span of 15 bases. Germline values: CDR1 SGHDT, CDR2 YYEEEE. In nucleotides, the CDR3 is TGTGCCAGCAGCTCCCAATTAACCAATACTAACTATGGCTACACCTTC. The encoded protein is CASSSQLTNTNYGYTF.

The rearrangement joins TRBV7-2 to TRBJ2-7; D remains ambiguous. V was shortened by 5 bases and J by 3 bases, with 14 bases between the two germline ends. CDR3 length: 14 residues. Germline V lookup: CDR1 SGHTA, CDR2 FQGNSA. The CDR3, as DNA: TGTGCCAGCAGCCACCCATACCCCCGCTACGAGCAGTACTTC. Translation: CASSHPYPRYEQYF.

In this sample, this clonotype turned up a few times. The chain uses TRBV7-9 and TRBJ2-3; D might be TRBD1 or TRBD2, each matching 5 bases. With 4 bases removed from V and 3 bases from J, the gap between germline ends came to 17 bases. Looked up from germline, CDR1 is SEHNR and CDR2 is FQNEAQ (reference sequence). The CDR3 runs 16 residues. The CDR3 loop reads CASSSNRDPGTDTQYF. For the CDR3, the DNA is TGTGCCAGCAGCTCAAACCGGGACCCGGGGACAGATACGCAGTATTTT. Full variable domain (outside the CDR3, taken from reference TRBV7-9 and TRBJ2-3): DTGVSQNPRHKITKRGQNVTFRCDPISEHNRLYWYRQTLGQGPEFLTYFQNEAQLEKSRLLSDRFSAERPKGSFSTLEIQRTEQGDSAMYLCASSSNRDPGTDTQYFGPGTRLTVL.

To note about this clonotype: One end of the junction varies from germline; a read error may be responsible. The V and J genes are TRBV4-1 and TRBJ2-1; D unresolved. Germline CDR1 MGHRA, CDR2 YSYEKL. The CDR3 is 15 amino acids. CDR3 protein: CASNQRRSLEYEQFF. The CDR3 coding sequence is TGCGCCAGCAACCAACGGCGTTCTCTGGAATATGAGCAGTTCTTC.

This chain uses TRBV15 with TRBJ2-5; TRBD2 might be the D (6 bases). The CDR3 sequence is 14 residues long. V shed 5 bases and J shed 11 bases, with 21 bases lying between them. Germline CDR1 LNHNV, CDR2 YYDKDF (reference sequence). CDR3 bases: TGTGCCACCAGCCAAGGTGGGAGGCCCTATGAGCAGTACTTC. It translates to CATSQGGRPYEQYF.

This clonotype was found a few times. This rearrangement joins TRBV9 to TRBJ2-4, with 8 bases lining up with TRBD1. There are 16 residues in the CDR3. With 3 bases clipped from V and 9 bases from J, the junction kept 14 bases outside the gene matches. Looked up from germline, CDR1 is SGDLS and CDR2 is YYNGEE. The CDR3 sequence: CASSAPRTGIDGIQYF. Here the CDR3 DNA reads TGTGCCAGCAGCGCCCCACGGACAGGGATTGATGGCATTCAGTACTTC.

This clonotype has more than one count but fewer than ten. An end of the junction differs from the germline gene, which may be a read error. The DNA for the CDR3 is TGCGCCGGCAGCTTAAACCATCCGCTGCGGACAGATACGCAGTATTTT. This gives the protein CAGSLNHPLRTDTQYF. The chain links TRBV5-1 to TRBJ2-3, with D unresolved. The CDR3 is 16 amino acids. The germline gives CDR1 SGHRS, CDR2 YFSETQ. Based on the CDR3 plus reference TRBV5-1 and TRBJ2-3, the full variable domain is KAGVTQTPRYLIKTRGQQVTLSCSPISGHRSVSWYQQTPGQGLQFLFEYFSETQRNKGNFPGRFSGRQFSNSRSEMNVSTLELGDSALYLCAGSLNHPLRTDTQYFGPGTRLTVL.

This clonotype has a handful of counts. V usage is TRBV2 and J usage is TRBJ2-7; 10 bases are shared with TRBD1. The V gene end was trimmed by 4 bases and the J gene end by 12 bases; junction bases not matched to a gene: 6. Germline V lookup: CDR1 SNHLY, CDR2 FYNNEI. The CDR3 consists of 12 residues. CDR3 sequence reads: CASSGDRGKTYF. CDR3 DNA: TGTGCCAGCAGTGGGGACAGGGGAAAGACGTACTTC.

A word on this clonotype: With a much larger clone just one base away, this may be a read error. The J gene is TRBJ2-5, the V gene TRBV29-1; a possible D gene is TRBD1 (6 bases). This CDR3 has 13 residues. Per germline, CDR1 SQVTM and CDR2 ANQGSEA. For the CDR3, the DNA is TGCAGCGTTAGCGCAGGGGTAGGAAAGACCCAGCACTTC. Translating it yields CSVSAGVGKTQHF.

This CDR3 is CASSSPTGLSPLHF. In DNA form, the CDR3 reads TGTGCCAGCAGTTCCCCGACAGGGCTTTCACCCCTCCACTTT. The chain couples TRBV27 to TRBJ1-6; 7 bases agree with TRBD1. Trimming at V came to 4 bases and at J to 9 bases, leaving 6 bases not matched to a gene. Per the germline V gene, CDR1 is MNHEY and CDR2 is SMNVEV (reference sequence). This CDR3 contains 14 residues.

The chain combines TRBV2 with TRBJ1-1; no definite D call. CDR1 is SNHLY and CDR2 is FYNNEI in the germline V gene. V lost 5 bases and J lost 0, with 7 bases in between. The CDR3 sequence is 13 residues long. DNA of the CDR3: TGTGCCAGCAGTATTGACCTGAACACTGAAGCTTTCTTT. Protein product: CASSIDLNTEAFF.

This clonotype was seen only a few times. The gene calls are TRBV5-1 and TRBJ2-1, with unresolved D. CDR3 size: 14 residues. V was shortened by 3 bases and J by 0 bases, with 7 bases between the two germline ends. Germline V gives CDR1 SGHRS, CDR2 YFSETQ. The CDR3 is CASSSTNSYNEQFF. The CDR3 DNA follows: TGCGCCAGCAGCTCCACCAACTCCTACAATGAGCAGTTCTTC.

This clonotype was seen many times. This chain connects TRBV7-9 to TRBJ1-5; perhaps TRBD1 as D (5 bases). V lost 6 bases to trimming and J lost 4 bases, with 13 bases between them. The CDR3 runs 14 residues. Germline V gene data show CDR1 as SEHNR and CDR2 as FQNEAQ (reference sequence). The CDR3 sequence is CASSLTGINQPQHF. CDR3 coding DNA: TGTGCCAGCAGTTTAACAGGTATTAATCAGCCCCAGCATTTT.

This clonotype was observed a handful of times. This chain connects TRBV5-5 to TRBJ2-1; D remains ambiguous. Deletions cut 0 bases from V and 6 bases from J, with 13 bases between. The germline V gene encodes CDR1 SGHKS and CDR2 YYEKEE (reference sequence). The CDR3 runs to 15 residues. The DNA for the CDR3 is TGTGCCAGCAGCTTGGAGACTGGCGATAGCAATGAGCAGTTCTTC. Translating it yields CASSLETGDSNEQFF.

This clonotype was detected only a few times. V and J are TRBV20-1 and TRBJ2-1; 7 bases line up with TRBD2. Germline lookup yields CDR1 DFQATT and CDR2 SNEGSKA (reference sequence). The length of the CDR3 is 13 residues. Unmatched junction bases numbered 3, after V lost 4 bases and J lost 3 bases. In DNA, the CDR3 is TGCAGTGCTATCCGGACTAGCTACAATGAGCAGTTCTTC. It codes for CSAIRTSYNEQFF.

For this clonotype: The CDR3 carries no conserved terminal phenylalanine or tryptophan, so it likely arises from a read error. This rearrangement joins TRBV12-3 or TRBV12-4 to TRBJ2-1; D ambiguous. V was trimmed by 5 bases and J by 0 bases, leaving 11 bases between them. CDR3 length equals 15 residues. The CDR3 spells CASSHNGPSYNEQFL. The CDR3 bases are TGTGCCAGCAGTCATAACGGACCCTCCTACAATGAGCAGTTCTTA.

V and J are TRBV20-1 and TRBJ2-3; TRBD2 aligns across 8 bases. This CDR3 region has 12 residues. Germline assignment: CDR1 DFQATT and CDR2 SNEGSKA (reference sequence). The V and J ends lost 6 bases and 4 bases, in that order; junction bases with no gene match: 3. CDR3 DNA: TGCAGTGCCACGACTAGCGCAGATACGCAGTATTTT. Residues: CSATTSADTQYF.

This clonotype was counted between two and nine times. The chain's CDR3 is CASRDGGLGDEQFF. DNA for the CDR3: TGTGCCAGCAGGGACGGGGGGCTGGGGGATGAGCAGTTCTTC. The chain employs TRBV2 and TRBJ2-1; D is perhaps TRBD2 (7 bases). Per the germline V gene, CDR1 is SNHLY and CDR2 is FYNNEI. The CDR3 length is 14 residues. Trimming cost V 6 bases and J 8 bases, with 17 bases left between them.

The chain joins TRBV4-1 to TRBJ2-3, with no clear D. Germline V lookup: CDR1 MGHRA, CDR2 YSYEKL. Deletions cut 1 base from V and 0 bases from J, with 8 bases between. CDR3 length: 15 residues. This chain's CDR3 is CASSQVLESTDTQYF. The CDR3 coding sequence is TGCGCCAGCAGCCAAGTCCTAGAGAGCACAGATACGCAGTATTTT.